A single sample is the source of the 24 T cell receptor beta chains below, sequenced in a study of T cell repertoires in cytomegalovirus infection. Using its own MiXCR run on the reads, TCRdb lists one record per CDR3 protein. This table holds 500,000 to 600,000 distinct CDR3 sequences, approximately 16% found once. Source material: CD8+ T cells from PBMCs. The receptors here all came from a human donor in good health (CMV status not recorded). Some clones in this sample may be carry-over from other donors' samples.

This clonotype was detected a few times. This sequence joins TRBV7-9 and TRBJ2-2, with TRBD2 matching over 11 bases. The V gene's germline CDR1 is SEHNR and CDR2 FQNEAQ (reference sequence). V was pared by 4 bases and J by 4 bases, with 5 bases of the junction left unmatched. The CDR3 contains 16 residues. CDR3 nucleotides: TGTGCCAGCAGCTCCTATAGCGGGAGGGGCACCGGGGAGCTGTTTTTT. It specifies CASSSYSGRGTGELFF.

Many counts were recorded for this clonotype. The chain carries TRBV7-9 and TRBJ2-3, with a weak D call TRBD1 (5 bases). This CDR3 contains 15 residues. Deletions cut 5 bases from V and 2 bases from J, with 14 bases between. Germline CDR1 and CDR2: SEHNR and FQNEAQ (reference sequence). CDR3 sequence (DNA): TGTGCCAGCAGCGCCTTGACAGATTACACAGATACGCAGTATTTT. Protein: CASSALTDYTDTQYF.

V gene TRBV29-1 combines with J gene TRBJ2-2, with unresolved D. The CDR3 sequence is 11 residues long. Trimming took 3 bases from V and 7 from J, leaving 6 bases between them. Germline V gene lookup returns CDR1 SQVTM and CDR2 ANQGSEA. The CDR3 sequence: CSVDYNGELFF. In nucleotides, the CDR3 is TGCAGCGTTGATTACAACGGGGAGCTGTTTTTT.

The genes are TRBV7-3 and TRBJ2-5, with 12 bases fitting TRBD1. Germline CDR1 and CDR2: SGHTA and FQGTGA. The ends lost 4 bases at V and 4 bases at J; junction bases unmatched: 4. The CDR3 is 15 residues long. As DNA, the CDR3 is TGTGCCAGCAGCTACCGGGACAGGGGGCGAGAGACCCAGTACTTC. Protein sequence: CASSYRDRGRETQYF.

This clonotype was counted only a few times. The CDR3 sequence is CASRTGRGELFF. DNA of the CDR3: TGTGCCAGTAGGACGGGAAGAGGGGAGCTGTTTTTT. The chain recombines TRBV19 with TRBJ2-2; a weak D match, TRBD2 (5 bases). Germline CDR1 LNHDA, CDR2 SQIVND (reference sequence). CDR3 length equals 12 residues. Deletions cut 6 bases from V and 8 bases from J, with 10 bases between.

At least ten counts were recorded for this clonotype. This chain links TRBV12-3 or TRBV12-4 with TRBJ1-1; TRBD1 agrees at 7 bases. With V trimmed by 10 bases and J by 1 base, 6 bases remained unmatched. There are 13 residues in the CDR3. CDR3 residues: CANSDRRNTEAFF. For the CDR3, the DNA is TGTGCCAACTCGGACAGGAGGAACACTGAAGCTTTCTTT.

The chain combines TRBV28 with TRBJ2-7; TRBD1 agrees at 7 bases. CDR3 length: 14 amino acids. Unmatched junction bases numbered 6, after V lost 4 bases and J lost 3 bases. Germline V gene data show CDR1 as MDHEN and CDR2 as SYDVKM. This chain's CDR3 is CASSSTWDSYEQYF. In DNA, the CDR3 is TGTGCCAGCAGTTCAACCTGGGACAGCTACGAGCAGTACTTC.

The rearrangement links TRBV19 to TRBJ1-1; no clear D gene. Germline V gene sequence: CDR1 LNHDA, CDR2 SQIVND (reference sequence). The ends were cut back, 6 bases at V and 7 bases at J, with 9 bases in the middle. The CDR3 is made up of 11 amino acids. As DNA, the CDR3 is TGTGCCAGTAGCCTATGGGATGAAGCTTTCTTT. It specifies CASSLWDEAFF.

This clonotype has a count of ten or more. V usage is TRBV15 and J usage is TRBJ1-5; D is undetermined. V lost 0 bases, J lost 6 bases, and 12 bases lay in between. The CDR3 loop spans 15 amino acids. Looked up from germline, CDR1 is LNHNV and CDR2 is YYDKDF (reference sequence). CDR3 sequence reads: CATSRERGSGQPQHF. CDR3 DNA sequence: TGTGCCACCAGCAGAGAACGAGGGTCGGGTCAGCCCCAGCATTTT. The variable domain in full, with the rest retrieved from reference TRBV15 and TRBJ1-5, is DAMVIQNPRYQVTQFGKPVTLSCSQTLNHNVMYWYQQKSSQAPKLLFHYYDKDFNNEADTPDNFQSRRPNTSFCFLDIRSPGLGDTAMYLCATSRERGSGQPQHFGDGTRLSIL.

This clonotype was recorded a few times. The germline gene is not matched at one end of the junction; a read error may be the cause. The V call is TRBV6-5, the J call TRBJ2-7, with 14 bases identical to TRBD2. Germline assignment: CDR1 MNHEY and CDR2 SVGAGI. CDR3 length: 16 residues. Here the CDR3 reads CTSRETSGGASGEQYF. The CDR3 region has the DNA TGTACCAGCAGAGAGACTAGCGGGGGGGCCAGTGGCGAGCAGTACTTC.

This CDR3 is CAWSPGTSGSEQYF. The CDR3 nucleotides read TGTGCCTGGAGCCCCGGGACTAGCGGGAGTGAGCAGTACTTC. This chain links TRBV30 with TRBJ2-7; 14 bases line up with TRBD2. Looked up from germline, CDR1 is GTSNPN and CDR2 is SVGIG (reference sequence). The CDR3 is 14 residues long. J gave up 7 bases and V 3 bases, and 5 bases lay outside the gene matches.

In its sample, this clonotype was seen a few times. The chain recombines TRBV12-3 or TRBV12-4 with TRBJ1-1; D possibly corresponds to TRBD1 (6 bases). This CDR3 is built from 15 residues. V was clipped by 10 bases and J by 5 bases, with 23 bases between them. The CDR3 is CAIILGAGPRTEAFF. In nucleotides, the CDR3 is TGTGCCATCATCCTGGGGGCGGGGCCGAGGACTGAAGCTTTCTTT.

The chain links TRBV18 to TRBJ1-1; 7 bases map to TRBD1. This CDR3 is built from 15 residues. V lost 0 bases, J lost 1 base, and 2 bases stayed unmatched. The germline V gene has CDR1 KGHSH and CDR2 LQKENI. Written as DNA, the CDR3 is TGTGCCAGCTCACCACCGGACAGGCCGAACACTGAAGCTTTCTTT. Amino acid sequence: CASSPPDRPNTEAFF.

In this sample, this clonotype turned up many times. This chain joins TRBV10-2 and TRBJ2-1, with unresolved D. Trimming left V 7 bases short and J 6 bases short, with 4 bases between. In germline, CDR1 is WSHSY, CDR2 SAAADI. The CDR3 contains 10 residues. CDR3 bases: TGCGCCAGCATGTCCAATGAGCAGTTCTTC. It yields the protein CASMSNEQFF.

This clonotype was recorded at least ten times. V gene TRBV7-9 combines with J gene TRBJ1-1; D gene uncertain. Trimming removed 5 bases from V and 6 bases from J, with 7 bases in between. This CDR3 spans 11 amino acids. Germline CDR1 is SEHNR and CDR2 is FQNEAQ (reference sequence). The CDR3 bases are TGTGCCAGCAGCCCAAGATCTGAAGCTTTCTTT. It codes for CASSPRSEAFF.

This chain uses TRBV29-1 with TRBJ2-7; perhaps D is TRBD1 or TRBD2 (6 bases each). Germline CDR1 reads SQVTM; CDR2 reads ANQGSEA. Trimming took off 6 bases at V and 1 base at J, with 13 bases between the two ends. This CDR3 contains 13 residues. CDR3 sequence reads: CSVDEGGSYEQYF. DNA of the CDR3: TGCAGCGTAGACGAGGGGGGATCCTACGAGCAGTACTTC.

The CDR3 loop reads CASSLAGTSGIEGTSYEQYF. CDR3 DNA sequence: TGTGCCAGCAGTTTAGCAGGGACTAGCGGGATCGAGGGCACCTCCTACGAGCAGTACTTC. The rearrangement joins TRBV28 to TRBJ2-7, with 13 bases fitting TRBD2. V shed 2 bases and J 0 bases; nucleotides not matched to a gene: 13. The CDR3 is 20 residues long. Germline CDR1 MDHEN, CDR2 SYDVKM.

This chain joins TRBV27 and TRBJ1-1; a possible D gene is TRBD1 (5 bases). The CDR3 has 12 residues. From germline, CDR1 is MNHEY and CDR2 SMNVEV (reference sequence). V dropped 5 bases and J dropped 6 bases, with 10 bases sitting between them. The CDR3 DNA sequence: TGTGCCAGCAGTGGGGGAGGCCCTGAAGCTTTCTTT. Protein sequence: CASSGGGPEAFF.

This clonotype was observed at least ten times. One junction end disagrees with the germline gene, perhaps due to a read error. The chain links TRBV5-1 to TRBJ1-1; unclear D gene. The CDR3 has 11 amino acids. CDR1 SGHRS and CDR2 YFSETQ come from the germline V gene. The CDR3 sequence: CASSSTTEAFF. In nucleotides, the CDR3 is TGTGCCAGTAGCAGTACCACTGAAGCTTTCTTT.

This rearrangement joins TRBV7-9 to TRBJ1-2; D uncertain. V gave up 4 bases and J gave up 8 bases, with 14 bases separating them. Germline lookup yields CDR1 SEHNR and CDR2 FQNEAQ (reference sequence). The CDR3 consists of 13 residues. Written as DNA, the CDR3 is TGTGCCAGCAGCTCCCCCGGGCGGGGAGGCTACACCTTC. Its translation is CASSSPGRGGYTF.

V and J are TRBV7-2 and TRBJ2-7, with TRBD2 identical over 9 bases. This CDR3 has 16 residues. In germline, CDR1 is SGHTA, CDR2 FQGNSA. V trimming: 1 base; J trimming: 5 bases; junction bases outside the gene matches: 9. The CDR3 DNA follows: TGTGCCAGCAGCTTAGATCGGCTAGCGGGAAGGCACGAGCAGTACTTC. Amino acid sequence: CASSLDRLAGRHEQYF.

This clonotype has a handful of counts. The CDR3 is CASSLSRLRGYTF. The DNA for the CDR3 is TGTGCCAGCAGTTTAAGCAGGCTTCGGGGCTACACCTTC. V is TRBV27 and J is TRBJ1-2; D call uncertain. V shed 2 bases and J shed 8 bases, with 12 bases lying between them. CDR1 is MNHEY and CDR2 is SMNVEV in the germline V gene (reference sequence). The CDR3 runs to 13 residues.

Here the CDR3 DNA reads TGTGCCAGCTCACTCGAATTCACAGGGGGGATATTCAGCAATCAGCCCCAGCATTTT. Amino acid sequence: CASSLEFTGGIFSNQPQHF. The V call is TRBV18, the J call TRBJ1-5; TRBD1 matches 8 bases. The CDR3 has 19 amino acids. The germline V gene encodes CDR1 KGHSH and CDR2 LQKENI. V gave up 4 bases and J gave up 1 base; unmatched junction bases: 15.

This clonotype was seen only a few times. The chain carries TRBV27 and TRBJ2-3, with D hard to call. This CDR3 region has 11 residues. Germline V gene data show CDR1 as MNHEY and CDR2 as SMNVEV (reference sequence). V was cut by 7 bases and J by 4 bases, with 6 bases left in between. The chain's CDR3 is CASMSADTQYF. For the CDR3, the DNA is TGTGCCAGCATGAGCGCAGATACGCAGTATTTT.